This entry is about one T cell receptor beta chain. The antigen is not known. The data originate from a study of shared clonotypes between healthy human individuals. Study findings and constraints: In several donors, around 4.8% of naive CD4 clonotypes appeared in common. Depth of sequencing was expected to influence donor clonotype sharing.

Germline V lookup: CDR1 MNHEY, CDR2 SMNVEV (reference sequence). Deletions cut 2 bases from V and 2 bases from J, with 13 bases between. The CDR3 extends over 15 amino acids. The assay used deep level. On sorted subsets, replicate PCRs used roughly 220 ng DNA, or 27,000 or so T cell genomes. Using immunoSEQ multiplex PCR, the repertoire was profiled, and TCRdb retains in-frame clones only, with some absent. The data contain about 690,000 clones, around 90% of them singletons. The chain is built from TRBV27 and TRBJ2-7, with D maybe TRBD2 (6 bases). The receptor comes from a man younger than 30 in good health. Some clones in this sample may be carry-over from other donors' samples. The sequenced material came from memory CD8+ T cells from PBMCs. As to subset: CD45RO+ cells pooled with CCR7-negative TemRA cells. DNA for the CDR3: TGTGCCAGCAGTTTAATAGGCGGGAACCCCTACGAGCAGTACTTC. Translation gives CASSLIGGNPYEQYF.